Listed below are T cell receptor beta chains from one sample, sequenced in a study of cytomegalovirus exposure and HLA in healthy donors. Some clones are missing from TCRdb's copy, which holds only in-frame ones; the method was immunoSEQ multiplex PCR. The data show 160,000 or so clones, around four fifths seen once. Source material: PBMCs. Receptors originate from a young man in good health and CMV-seropositive. The CDR3 runs from the conserved cysteine through the conserved F or W.

V gene,J gene,CDR3 protein
TRBV5-1,TRBJ2-5,CASSLSLTGEETQYF
TRBV11-1,TRBJ2-5,CASSLGWQGGETQYF
TRBV7-9,TRBJ2-3,CASSLERGTSGTDTQYF
TRBV7-2,TRBJ1-2,CASSLAGQGAAGYTF
TRBV11-2,TRBJ2-7,CASSPQGLAHGEQYF
TRBV11-3,TRBJ2-5,CASSLGSRSYQETQYF
TRBV7-2,TRBJ1-2,CASSPRSDRPNYGYTF
TRBV11-2,TRBJ2-3,CASRTSGRTTDTQYF
TRBV9,TRBJ2-7,CASSVGGGRSYEQYF
TRBV6-5,TRBJ2-1,CASSLTGGFYNEQFF
TRBV2,TRBJ2-7,CASMGQGGSYEQYF
TRBV7-2,TRBJ2-2,CASSVRGRGELFF